These 4 T cell receptor beta chains share one sample of origin, sequenced in a study of blood T cell repertoires in COVID-19. The assay was immunoSEQ multiplex PCR, and TCRdb's table has in-frame clones only and misses some. The sample records hundreds of thousands of clones, approximately 90% being singletons. The sequenced sample was PBMCs or T cells enriched from blood (not recorded which). These receptors were collected from a woman aged 60-75 years in a cohort exposed to, infected with or recovered from COVID-19 (not recorded which).

The chain links TRBV11-2 to TRBJ2-7; D is ambiguous. V was shortened by 2 bases and J by 3 bases, with 5 bases between the two germline ends. The CDR3 totals 12 residues. Germline-derived CDR1 and CDR2 are SGHAT and FQNNGV. CDR3 sequence: CASSLPVYEQYF. The CDR3 DNA sequence: TGTGCCAGCAGCTTACCAGTCTACGAGCAGTACTTC.

This rearrangement joins TRBV5-1 to TRBJ2-6; D is possibly TRBD1 (6 bases). The CDR3 consists of 14 residues. Trimming cost V 7 bases and J 4 bases, with 12 bases left between them. Looked up from germline, CDR1 is SGHRS and CDR2 is YFSETQ. CDR3 loop: CASAQGPGANVLTF. Written as DNA, the CDR3 is TGCGCCAGCGCACAGGGACCCGGGGCCAACGTCCTGACTTTC.

This chain uses TRBV6-5 with TRBJ1-1, with 9 bases matching TRBD1. This CDR3 contains 15 residues. CDR1 is MNHEY, CDR2 SVGAGI, per germline. V shed 6 bases and J 7 bases; nucleotides not matched to a gene: 12. The CDR3 here is CASRADRGRDIEAFF. As DNA, the CDR3 is TGTGCCAGCAGGGCGGACAGGGGACGGGATATTGAAGCTTTCTTT.

The chain employs TRBV6-2 or TRBV6-3 and TRBJ2-2, with 8 positions matching TRBD1. CDR3 length: 16 amino acids. J was trimmed by 4 bases and V by 0 bases; bases with no gene match: 4. Germline CDR1 reads MNHEY; CDR2 reads SVGEGT. CDR3 loop: CASSYSQGAPTGELFF. CDR3 sequence (DNA): TGTGCCAGCAGTTACTCGCAGGGGGCGCCCACCGGGGAGCTGTTTTTT.